This T cell receptor (beta chain) stems from a study of cytomegalovirus exposure and HLA in healthy donors. The wider study: Previous work identified roughly 120 million unique TCR beta sequences from roughly 180 million T cells. Broader study findings: The listing of some 170 TCR beta chains classed them as cytomegalovirus-associated. An analysis that was carried out later associated 15,000 to 20,000 TCR beta sequences with HLA alleles at 0.05 false discovery rate.

The CDR3 covers 15 residues. V lost 5 bases to trimming and J lost 0 bases; unmatched junction nucleotides: 4. Per the germline V gene, CDR1 is MNHEY and CDR2 is SVGAGI. This clone was observed a single time. The antigen is undetermined. Use of 60 Vbeta and 13 Jbeta primers characterized the PCR. Here immunoSEQ multiplex PCR was the method, and the copy in TCRdb shows in-frame clones only, minus some. The sample has about 100,000 clones; under 80% are singletons. Donors consisted of healthy bone marrow donors. Material for sequencing was PBMCs. The source of this sequence is a man aged 35 to 55 in good health and CMV-seropositive. The chain employs TRBV6-5 and TRBJ1-3; 7 nucleotides match TRBD1. Here the CDR3 DNA reads TGTGCCAGCAGTGGACAGGCCCGCTCTGGAAACACCATATATTTT. This gives the protein CASSGQARSGNTIYF.